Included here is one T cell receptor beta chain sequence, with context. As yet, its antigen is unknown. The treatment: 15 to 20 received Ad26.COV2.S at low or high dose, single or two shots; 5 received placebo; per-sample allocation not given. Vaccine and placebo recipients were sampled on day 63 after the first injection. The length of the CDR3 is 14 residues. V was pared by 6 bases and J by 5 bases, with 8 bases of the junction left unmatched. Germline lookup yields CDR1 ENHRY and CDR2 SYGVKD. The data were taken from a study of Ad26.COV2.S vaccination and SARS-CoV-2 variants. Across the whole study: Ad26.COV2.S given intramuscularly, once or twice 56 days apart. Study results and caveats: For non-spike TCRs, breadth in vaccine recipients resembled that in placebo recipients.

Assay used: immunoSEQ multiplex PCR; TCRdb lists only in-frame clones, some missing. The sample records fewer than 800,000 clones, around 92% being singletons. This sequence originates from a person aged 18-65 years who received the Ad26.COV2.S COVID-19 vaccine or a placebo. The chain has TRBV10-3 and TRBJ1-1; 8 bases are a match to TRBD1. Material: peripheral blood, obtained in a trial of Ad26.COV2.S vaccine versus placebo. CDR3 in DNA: TGTGCCATCAGCGGACAGGGTGAAGGAACTGAAGCTTTCTTT. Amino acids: CAISGQGEGTEAFF.